What follows describes a single T cell receptor beta chain. This entry belongs to a study of cytomegalovirus exposure and HLA in healthy donors. Study details: Within an early data release were about 80 million unique TCRs drawn from HLA-typed donors.

V trimming: 6 bases; J trimming: 8 bases; junction bases outside the gene matches: 5. This CDR3 has 15 amino acids. Germline V gene lookup returns CDR1 MGHRA and CDR2 YSYEKL. The PCR used 60 Vbeta and 13 Jbeta primers. As handled by the study authors: Unique TCR beta chains numbered around 80 million in a later analysis, with roughly 11 million shared. The method was immunoSEQ multiplex PCR; TCRdb's version includes in-frame clones alone and lacks a portion of them. V, J and clone size reflect that table, while D and trimming were determined from the DNA. The sample has about 140,000 clones, roughly 80% seen once; the top ten hold around 6.8%.

This receptor was obtained from a middle-aged man in good health and CMV-seropositive. The sample consisted of PBMCs. This chain connects TRBV4-1 to TRBJ2-1; 15 nucleotides align to TRBD2. The CDR3: CASRGTSGRWDEQFF. For the CDR3, the DNA is TGCGCCAGCAGGGGGACTAGCGGGAGGTGGGATGAGCAGTTCTTC.